This TCR beta chain was documented in a study of cytomegalovirus exposure and HLA in healthy donors. The study, taken as a whole, reports: Analyses of presence and absence presupposed an approximately uniform sequencing depth across donors.

Both 60 Vbeta primers and 13 Jbeta primers went into the PCR. The assay was immunoSEQ multiplex PCR, and TCRdb's table has in-frame clones only and misses some. Counted here are 100,000 or so clones, 80% to 85% occurring once; the ten biggest clones make up approximately 7.2%. This clone was counted a few times. Its antigen remains unidentified. Germline lookup yields CDR1 SGHAT and CDR2 FQNNGV. CDR3 length equals 15 residues. V dropped 5 bases and J dropped 9; count of bases not matched to a gene: 10. The rearrangement uses TRBV11-2 and TRBJ1-6, with 7 bases identical to TRBD1. What was sequenced was PBMCs. This sequence originates from a young man in good health and CMV-seropositive. The CDR3 nucleotides are TGTGCCAGCAGCCCGGACAGGATTGGTGGTTCACCCCTCCACTTT. Protein product: CASSPDRIGGSPLHF.